Sequencing of this TCR beta chain was carried out in a study of blood T cells in healthy people across ages. Findings of the study overall: Estimates of diversity drawn from one million T cells were considered underestimates. The CMV status of each donor remained undetermined, and this could have confounded shifts in expanded clonotypes.

CDR1 is SGHTA and CDR2 is FQGNSA in the germline V gene. The CDR3 is 15 amino acids. J gave up 3 bases and V 2 bases, and 4 bases lay outside the gene matches. Using a J-beta primer mix together with a sample-barcoded 5' primer, a second PCR was run for roughly 7 to 11 cycles. From the 5' RACE reads, TCRdb called clonotypes with MiXCR, one entry per CDR3 protein. The sample holds 1.5 million to 1.9 million distinct CDR3 sequences, approximately 42% seen once. Peripheral blood from each donor was collected in a volume of approximately 9.2 milliliters. Total RNA was extracted at no less than 6 micrograms per sample. Only a few counts were recorded for this clonotype. What it binds is unknown.

The V gene is TRBV7-2, the J gene TRBJ1-5; 7 positions agree with TRBD1. The source is a woman under 30 in good health. The material sequenced was blood. The CDR3 bases are TGTGCCAGCAGCTTAATGACAGGGCTCAATCAGCCCCAGCATTTT. Its translation: CASSLMTGLNQPQHF.